Listed below are T cell receptor beta chains from one sample, sequenced in a study of OX40 agonist ivuxolimab in advanced cancers. The assay was immunoSEQ multiplex PCR, and TCRdb's table has in-frame clones only and misses some. The data contain 73,000 or so clones, about 88% of them singletons. Sequences were derived from CD4+ or CD8+ T cells sorted from blood, sampled in a trial of the OX40 agonist ivuxolimab. The receptor source for this set is an adult with an advanced solid tumor such as melanoma, head and neck, liver or kidney cancer. The CDR3 runs from the conserved cysteine through the conserved F or W. A D gene is named only where the DNA matches it firmly. The size entry is marked missing in some rows and otherwise reads once, few, many or a size class.

cdr3_length: 14; d_call: .; j_call: TRBJ2-7; clone_size: .; v_call: TRBV2; cdr3_nt: TGTGCCAGCAGCCAAGCGGAGCCCCCCTACGAGCAGTACTTC; cdr3_aa: CASSQAEPPYEQYF
cdr3_length: 14; d_call: TRBD2; j_call: TRBJ2-1; clone_size: .; v_call: TRBV6-1; cdr3_nt: TGTGCCAGCGGGCGGCGGGAGGGTAATTCTGAGCAGTTCTTC; cdr3_aa: CASGRREGNSEQFF
cdr3_length: 15; d_call: TRBD2; j_call: TRBJ2-1; clone_size: .; v_call: TRBV29-1; cdr3_nt: TGCAGCGTTGATGGGGGGGGAGGGCTTAACTATGAGCAGTTCTTC; cdr3_aa: CSVDGGGGLNYEQFF
cdr3_length: 15; d_call: .; j_call: TRBJ1-4; clone_size: .; v_call: TRBV5-6; cdr3_nt: TGTGCCAGCAGTTTAACGGAGATCCGAGGCGGAAAACTGTTTTTT; cdr3_aa: CASSLTEIRGGKLFF
cdr3_length: 15; d_call: .; j_call: TRBJ1-5; clone_size: .; v_call: TRBV10-2; cdr3_nt: TGCGCCAGCAGTGAAGGGGGGATACCCAATCAGCCCCAGCATTTT; cdr3_aa: CASSEGGIPNQPQHF
cdr3_length: 15; d_call: .; j_call: TRBJ1-3; clone_size: .; v_call: TRBV5-1; cdr3_nt: TGCGCCAGCAGCTTGTACGGGGAATCTGGAAACACCATATATTTT; cdr3_aa: CASSLYGESGNTIYF
cdr3_length: 14; d_call: .; j_call: TRBJ2-5; clone_size: .; v_call: TRBV6-5; cdr3_nt: TGTGCCAGCAGCAGGGGGAGGGGGGCAGAGACCCAGTACTTC; cdr3_aa: CASSRGRGAETQYF
cdr3_length: 15; d_call: .; j_call: TRBJ1-4; clone_size: .; v_call: TRBV6-6; cdr3_nt: TGTGCCAGCAGTCTCCAGCCTGCAACTAATGAAAAACTGTTTTTT; cdr3_aa: CASSLQPATNEKLFF
cdr3_length: 14; d_call: .; j_call: TRBJ2-7; clone_size: few; v_call: TRBV15; cdr3_nt: TGTGCCACCAGCAGAGTCGACAACTCCTACGAGCAGTACTTC; cdr3_aa: CATSRVDNSYEQYF
cdr3_length: 11; d_call: .; j_call: TRBJ1-2; clone_size: .; v_call: TRBV10-3; cdr3_nt: TGTGCCATCAGGGGGGTGCTTGGCTACACCTTC; cdr3_aa: CAIRGVLGYTF
cdr3_length: 14; d_call: TRBD2; j_call: TRBJ2-3; clone_size: .; v_call: TRBV14; cdr3_nt: TGTGCCAGCAGCCAATCTGGCGGGAGAGATACGCAGTATTTT; cdr3_aa: CASSQSGGRDTQYF
cdr3_length: 13; d_call: .; j_call: TRBJ2-1; clone_size: .; v_call: TRBV12-2; cdr3_nt: TGTGCAAGTCGCTTAGCGGGACCGGATGAGCAGTTCTTC; cdr3_aa: CASRLAGPDEQFF
cdr3_length: 16; d_call: TRBD2; j_call: TRBJ2-3; clone_size: .; v_call: TRBV30; cdr3_nt: TGTGCCTGGAGTAAAGGGCTAGCGGGATCAGCAGATACGCAGTATTTT; cdr3_aa: CAWSKGLAGSADTQYF
cdr3_length: 13; d_call: .; j_call: TRBJ2-1; clone_size: .; v_call: TRBV27; cdr3_nt: TGTGCCAGCAGCTCGGAGAGGGGCAATGAGCAGTTCTTC; cdr3_aa: CASSSERGNEQFF
cdr3_length: 15; d_call: .; j_call: TRBJ2-6; clone_size: .; v_call: TRBV27; cdr3_nt: TGTGCCAGCAGTTTATCCGGCTCTGGGGCCAACGTCCTGACTTTC; cdr3_aa: CASSLSGSGANVLTF
cdr3_length: 13; d_call: .; j_call: TRBJ2-7; clone_size: .; v_call: TRBV18; cdr3_nt: TGTGCCAGCTCACCAAGGCGACAGACCGAGCAGTACTTC; cdr3_aa: CASSPRRQTEQYF
cdr3_length: 15; d_call: TRBD2; j_call: TRBJ2-6; clone_size: once; v_call: TRBV2; cdr3_nt: TGTGCCAGCGTGACTAGCGGGAGAAAGTCCAACGTCCTGACTTTC; cdr3_aa: CASVTSGRKSNVLTF
cdr3_length: 14; d_call: TRBD1; j_call: TRBJ2-5; clone_size: .; v_call: TRBV6-5; cdr3_nt: TGTGCCAGCAGTAGGACAGGGAACGGAGAGACCCAGTACTTC; cdr3_aa: CASSRTGNGETQYF
cdr3_length: 15; d_call: TRBD1; j_call: TRBJ1-2; clone_size: .; v_call: TRBV19; cdr3_nt: TGTGCCAGTAGTCCCCTAGGCGCAGGGGGCGACGGCTACACCTTC; cdr3_aa: CASSPLGAGGDGYTF
cdr3_length: 14; d_call: .; j_call: TRBJ2-3; clone_size: .; v_call: TRBV5-4; cdr3_nt: TGTGCCAGCAGCTTGCACACGAACACAGATACGCAGTATTTT; cdr3_aa: CASSLHTNTDTQYF
cdr3_length: 12; d_call: .; j_call: TRBJ2-7; clone_size: .; v_call: TRBV19; cdr3_nt: TGTGCCAGTAGTACCAGCAAGCTCGAGCAGTACTTC; cdr3_aa: CASSTSKLEQYF
cdr3_length: 16; d_call: TRBD1; j_call: TRBJ1-5; clone_size: .; v_call: TRBV6-1; cdr3_nt: TGTGCCAGCAGTGAGAACTACTCCAGGGGGGACCAGCCCCAGCATTTT; cdr3_aa: CASSENYSRGDQPQHF
cdr3_length: 12; d_call: .; j_call: TRBJ1-3; clone_size: .; v_call: TRBV10-3; cdr3_nt: TGTGCCATGACCGGGACAAGAAACACCATATATTTT; cdr3_aa: CAMTGTRNTIYF
cdr3_length: 13; d_call: .; j_call: TRBJ1-2; clone_size: .; v_call: TRBV6-5; cdr3_nt: TGTGCCAGCAGTTACTCGATGGCGGGTGGCTACACCTTC; cdr3_aa: CASSYSMAGGYTF
cdr3_length: 13; d_call: .; j_call: TRBJ1-3; clone_size: .; v_call: TRBV19; cdr3_nt: TGTGCCAGTAGTTCCCTCTCTGGAAACACCATATATTTT; cdr3_aa: CASSSLSGNTIYF
cdr3_length: 15; d_call: .; j_call: TRBJ1-1; clone_size: .; v_call: TRBV30; cdr3_nt: TGTGCCTGGAGTGTACTAGATAGAATGAACACTGAAGCTTTCTTT; cdr3_aa: CAWSVLDRMNTEAFF
cdr3_length: 12; d_call: .; j_call: TRBJ1-2; clone_size: .; v_call: TRBV28; cdr3_nt: TGTGCCAGCAGTTTAAACCTTTATGGCTACACCTTC; cdr3_aa: CASSLNLYGYTF
cdr3_length: 15; d_call: .; j_call: TRBJ2-3; clone_size: .; v_call: TRBV18; cdr3_nt: TGTGCCAGCTCACATAGTTTTGGGTTCACAGATACGCAGTATTTT; cdr3_aa: CASSHSFGFTDTQYF
cdr3_length: 13; d_call: .; j_call: TRBJ1-1; clone_size: .; v_call: TRBV2; cdr3_nt: TGTGCCAGCAGTGCCAGGGGGAACACTGAAGCTTTCTTT; cdr3_aa: CASSARGNTEAFF
cdr3_length: 13; d_call: .; j_call: TRBJ2-5; clone_size: few; v_call: TRBV7-6; cdr3_nt: TGTGCCAGCAGCCAAACGGGGAGGGAGACCCAGTACTTC; cdr3_aa: CASSQTGRETQYF
cdr3_length: 14; d_call: TRBD1; j_call: TRBJ2-5; clone_size: .; v_call: TRBV7-3; cdr3_nt: TGTGCCAGCAGCGTGACAGGGGGTGCGGAGACCCAGTACTTC; cdr3_aa: CASSVTGGAETQYF
cdr3_length: 13; d_call: .; j_call: TRBJ2-5; clone_size: .; v_call: TRBV28; cdr3_nt: TGTGCCAGCAGCGACCCGGTAGGAGAGACCCAGTACTTC; cdr3_aa: CASSDPVGETQYF
cdr3_length: 14; d_call: .; j_call: TRBJ2-3; clone_size: .; v_call: TRBV28; cdr3_nt: TGTGCCAGCAGGTGGGGTTGGGGGGGCGATACGCAGTATTTT; cdr3_aa: CASRWGWGGDTQYF
cdr3_length: 15; d_call: .; j_call: TRBJ1-1; clone_size: .; v_call: TRBV5-4; cdr3_nt: TGTGCCAGCAGCTTGACACTCGGGGTAAACACTGAAGCTTTCTTT; cdr3_aa: CASSLTLGVNTEAFF
cdr3_length: 15; d_call: TRBD2; j_call: TRBJ2-5; clone_size: .; v_call: TRBV5-1; cdr3_nt: TGCGCCAGCAGCTTACAAGGACTAGCTCAAGAGACCCAGTACTTC; cdr3_aa: CASSLQGLAQETQYF
cdr3_length: 15; d_call: TRBD1; j_call: TRBJ1-1; clone_size: .; v_call: TRBV4-1; cdr3_nt: TGCGCCAGCAGCCAAGTGCTGACAGGGGGAAGTAAAGCTTTCTTT; cdr3_aa: CASSQVLTGGSKAFF
cdr3_length: 14; d_call: TRBD1; j_call: TRBJ2-5; clone_size: .; v_call: TRBV5-1; cdr3_nt: TGCGCCAGCAGCCCCAATCCAGGGGGAGAGACCCAGTACTTC; cdr3_aa: CASSPNPGGETQYF
cdr3_length: 12; d_call: .; j_call: TRBJ1-1; clone_size: few; v_call: TRBV6-1; cdr3_nt: TGTGCCAGCAACCTCGCCAGGGGTGTAGCTTTCTTT; cdr3_aa: CASNLARGVAFF
cdr3_length: 15; d_call: TRBD2; j_call: TRBJ2-5; clone_size: .; v_call: TRBV7-9; cdr3_nt: TGTGCCAGCTCCAGCGGGGGAGGGAAGGTGGAGACCCAGTACTTC; cdr3_aa: CASSSGGGKVETQYF
cdr3_length: 15; d_call: .; j_call: TRBJ2-7; clone_size: .; v_call: TRBV7-6; cdr3_nt: TGTGCCAGCAGCTTATCGGGTGGCAGGGGTTACGAGCAGTACTTC; cdr3_aa: CASSLSGGRGYEQYF
cdr3_length: 16; d_call: TRBD2; j_call: TRBJ2-1; clone_size: .; v_call: TRBV11-2; cdr3_nt: TGTGCCAGCAGCTTTCTAGCGGGAGGGTCCTACAATGAGCAGTTCTTC; cdr3_aa: CASSFLAGGSYNEQFF
cdr3_length: 14; d_call: TRBD1; j_call: TRBJ2-7; clone_size: once; v_call: TRBV6-1; cdr3_nt: TGTGCCAGCAGTGGCGGACAGGGCTTTAGCGAGCAGTACTTC; cdr3_aa: CASSGGQGFSEQYF
cdr3_length: 16; d_call: TRBD1; j_call: TRBJ1-4; clone_size: .; v_call: TRBV5-4; cdr3_nt: TGTGCCAGCAGCCCTGGATTGGGACAGGGTGTTTCAGAACTGTTTTTT; cdr3_aa: CASSPGLGQGVSELFF
cdr3_length: 12; d_call: .; j_call: TRBJ1-5; clone_size: few; v_call: TRBV10-1; cdr3_nt: TGCGCCAGCAGTGATAGCAATCAGCCCCAGCATTTT; cdr3_aa: CASSDSNQPQHF
cdr3_length: 14; d_call: .; j_call: TRBJ2-7; clone_size: .; v_call: TRBV6-6; cdr3_nt: TGTGCCAGCAGTTACTCAGGCAGGGGAAGGGAGCAGTACTTC; cdr3_aa: CASSYSGRGREQYF
cdr3_length: 12; d_call: .; j_call: TRBJ2-7; clone_size: .; v_call: TRBV6-1; cdr3_nt: TGTGCCAGCAGTGAAGCCGGAACCGAGCAGTACTTC; cdr3_aa: CASSEAGTEQYF